Listed below are T cell receptor beta chains from one sample, sequenced in a study of blood T cells in healthy people across ages. TCRdb re-called the 5' RACE reads through MiXCR, storing one row per CDR3 protein. The repertoire includes roughly 1,100,000 distinct CDR3 sequences, roughly 24% of them detected once, and 0.65% to 0.95% sits in the top ten. Separately, the same data were catalogued under a study of T cells of mothers and their children.

Sequencing used blood. The receptors shown here come from a girl aged 2 to 9 in good health. The CDR3 runs from the conserved cysteine through the conserved F or W. D genes are given only for firm matches. The size entry is marked missing in some rows and otherwise reads once, few, many or a size class.

d_gene,j_gene,abundance,len,v_gene,CDR3aa,CDR3nt
.,TRBJ2-7,few,14,TRBV3-1,CASSQITGLGEQYF,TGTGCCAGCAGCCAGATCACAGGGTTGGGCGAGCAGTACTTC
.,TRBJ2-5,once,12,TRBV6-6,CASSPGPPAQYF,TGTGCCAGCAGTCCGGGACCGCCGGCCCAGTACTTC
.,TRBJ2-3,.,14,TRBV24-1,CATMESGRSDTQYF,TGTGCCACCATGGAGTCCGGGAGATCAGATACGCAGTATTTT
.,TRBJ2-1,.,12,TRBV7-9,CASSTEDNEQFF,TGTGCCAGCAGCACCGAAGACAATGAGCAGTTCTTC
.,TRBJ1-2,.,19,TRBV10-3,CATQPDEPTMWNVDYGYTF,TGTGCCACCCAACCTGACGAGCCAACCATGTGGAACGTTGACTATGGCTACACCTTC
.,TRBJ2-3,.,13,TRBV2,CASTAEITDTQYF,TGTGCCAGCACTGCGGAGATCACAGATACGCAGTATTTT
TRBD2,TRBJ2-3,.,18,TRBV12-3/TRBV12-4,CASSLLWQRGASTDTQYF,TGTGCCAGCAGTCTACTATGGCAGCGGGGGGCGAGCACAGATACGCAGTATTTT
TRBD1,TRBJ2-5,few,15,TRBV5-1,CASSWTLQGVETQYF,TGCGCCAGCAGCTGGACTTTGCAGGGGGTGGAGACCCAGTACTTC
.,TRBJ1-2,.,14,TRBV7-9,CASSLLEGGHLTHF,TGTGCCAGCAGCCTACTCGAGGGTGGCCATTTGACCCACTTC
.,TRBJ2-7,few,12,TRBV12-3/TRBV12-4,CASSYPPREQYF,TGTGCCAGCAGTTACCCCCCCCGCGAGCAGTACTTC
.,TRBJ1-1,.,14,TRBV7-9,CASRTTNDGAEAFF,TGTGCCAGCAGGACAACCAACGATGGGGCCGAAGCTTTCTTT
.,TRBJ1-2,few,13,TRBV29-1,CSVTLVVGRGYTF,TGCAGCGTCACGCTAGTCGTGGGGCGCGGCTACACCTTC
TRBD1,TRBJ2-3,.,18,TRBV7-8,CASSATNRGASLTDTQYF,TGTGCCAGCAGCGCGACCAACAGGGGCGCCTCTCTGACAGATACGCAGTATTTT
.,TRBJ2-2,.,14,TRBV6-5,CASSYLALTGELFF,TGTGCCAGCAGTTACCTGGCCTTGACCGGGGAGCTGTTTTTT
.,TRBJ1-2,.,14,TRBV6-1,CASIADGFNYGYTF,TGTGCCAGCATTGCGGACGGATTCAACTATGGCTACACCTTC
.,TRBJ2-7,.,15,TRBV11-3,CASSLDGKPSYEQYF,TGTGCCAGCAGCTTAGATGGGAAGCCCTCCTACGAGCAGTACTTC
TRBD2,TRBJ2-1,few,15,TRBV2,CASGETSGAYNEQFF,TGTGCCAGCGGAGAAACTAGCGGGGCCTACAATGAGCAGTTCTTC
.,TRBJ1-1,.,14,TRBV9,CASSVSGSRTEAFF,TGTGCCAGCAGCGTATCAGGGAGTCGTACTGAAGCTTTCTTT
.,TRBJ2-1,.,14,TRBV27,CASSFGTSFNEQFF,TGTGCCAGCAGTTTCGGCACTAGTTTCAATGAGCAGTTCTTC
TRBD2,TRBJ2-1,.,14,TRBV20-1,CSARTSGRSDEQFF,TGCAGTGCTAGGACTAGCGGGAGGAGCGATGAGCAGTTCTTC
.,TRBJ1-1,few,13,TRBV5-4,CASSYSGNAEAFF,TGTGCCAGCAGCTACAGCGGTAACGCTGAGGCTTTCTTT
TRBD1,TRBJ1-2,few,15,TRBV15,CATSSRQGFNYGYTF,TGTGCCACCAGCAGCCGACAGGGTTTTAACTATGGCTACACCTTC
TRBD2,TRBJ2-4,.,15,TRBV10-2,CASSETQGLAGRRYF,TGCGCCAGCAGTGAGACCCAAGGACTAGCGGGGAGGAGGTACTTC
.,TRBJ1-1,few,13,TRBV5-6,CASSQGQNTEAFF,TGTGCCAGCAGCCAGGGCCAGAACACTGAAGCTTTCTTT
.,TRBJ2-7,many,13,TRBV12-3/TRBV12-4,CASSLQASYEQYF,TGTGCCAGCAGTTTACAGGCATCTTACGAGCAGTACTTC
.,TRBJ2-3,.,12,TRBV10-3,CAVSGGTDTQYF,TGTGCCGTCTCCGGGGGCACAGATACGCAGTATTTT
TRBD1,TRBJ2-2,few,17,TRBV24-1,CATSDSGQGANTGELFF,TGTGCCACCAGTGATTCGGGACAGGGGGCGAACACCGGGGAGCTGTTTTTT
TRBD2,TRBJ2-1,.,15,TRBV5-1,CASILTSGVYNEQFF,TGCGCCAGCATCCTAACTAGCGGGGTCTACAATGAGCAGTTCTTC
TRBD1,TRBJ2-7,many,19,TRBV12-3/TRBV12-4,CASSPRDRGWRFGSYEQYF,TGTGCCAGCAGCCCCCGGGACAGGGGTTGGCGGTTTGGGTCCTACGAGCAGTACTTC
.,TRBJ2-7,.,13,TRBV10-3,CATQLGGTYEQYF,TGTGCCACCCAACTAGGAGGAACATACGAGCAGTACTTC
TRBD1,TRBJ1-1,.,14,TRBV20-1,CSARDPDRVAEAFF,TGCAGTGCTAGAGACCCCGACAGGGTCGCTGAAGCTTTCTTT
.,TRBJ2-1,.,19,TRBV6-1,CASSPYPSEGALGYNEQFF,TGTGCCAGCAGTCCCTACCCTAGCGAGGGCGCGTTAGGATACAATGAGCAGTTCTTC
TRBD2,TRBJ2-7,.,16,TRBV5-6,CASSFLRTSGAYEQYF,TGTGCCAGCAGCTTTCTCAGGACTAGCGGAGCCTACGAGCAGTACTTC
.,TRBJ2-5,few,14,TRBV20-1,CSALRAPGKETQYF,TGCAGTGCCCTCCGGGCCCCGGGGAAGGAGACCCAGTACTTC
TRBD1,TRBJ1-1,.,13,TRBV29-1,CSVEGTGGTEAFF,TGCAGCGTTGAAGGGACAGGGGGCACTGAAGCTTTCTTT
TRBD1,TRBJ1-4,.,16,TRBV7-9,CASSPLIQGVGEKLFF,TGTGCCAGCAGCCCCTTGATACAGGGGGTAGGGGAAAAACTGTTTTTT
.,TRBJ1-1,.,14,TRBV20-1,CSASDSGGNTEAFF,TGCAGTGCTAGCGACAGTGGCGGGAACACTGAAGCTTTCTTT